This paragraph reports one TCR beta chain. There is no known antigen for this receptor. It has no much larger one-base neighbor in the sample; base qualities were not kept. Per the germline V gene, MNHEY is the CDR1 and SVGEGT is the CDR2. The junction shows trimming of 4 bases on V and 6 bases on J, plus 20 bases between the germline ends. There are 16 amino acids in the CDR3, from cysteine to phenylalanine inclusive. The only DNA kept is the CDR3, 48 bases in frame from the first base. Library prep was done by the immunoSEQ multiplex PCR assay. TCRdb limited this immuneACCESS table to in-frame rearrangements with V and J called. A share of clones is missing; checked studies link under half to unresolved V genes, and the rest is unexplained. This sample is represented by under 70,000 clones; roughly 87% of them were singletons. The top ten clonotypes cover about 14% of the sample. This specimen comes from a study of control samples from healthy donors and cancer patients (dated by TCRdb to between 2020 and 2021).

The sequence was collected from a man aged 60 to 69 with head and neck cancer. Recombination linked TRBV6-2 or TRBV6-3 to TRBJ2-3, and the D gene may be TRBD2, 5 bases matching. Sequenced material: PBMCs. The DNA sequence is as follows: TGTGCCAGCAGTTCACCCCCCGGGATATGGCCTGATACGCAGTATTTT. It translates as CASSSPPGIWPDTQYF.